These 21 T cell receptor beta chains came from one sample sequenced in a study of cytomegalovirus exposure and HLA in healthy donors. Primers for the PCR totalled 60 Vbeta and 13 Jbeta. The method was immunoSEQ multiplex PCR; TCRdb's version includes in-frame clones alone and lacks a portion of them. This repertoire shows about 120,000 clones, around 80% found once; its top ten account for more than 1.4%. The specimen was PBMCs. The receptors originated from a woman younger than 30 in good health and CMV-seronegative.

This chain connects TRBV4-2 to TRBJ2-1, with 11 nucleotides matching TRBD2. Germline V CDR1 and CDR2: LGHNA, YNFKEQ. CDR3 size: 16 residues. J lost 6 bases, V lost 4 bases, and 8 bases had no gene match. The CDR3 nucleotides are TGTGCCAGCAGCCTTCGGCAGCTAGCGGGAGGCAATGAGCAGTTCTTC. Residues: CASSLRQLAGGNEQFF.

The chain carries TRBV7-9 and TRBJ1-1, with D unresolved. CDR1 and CDR2 (germline): SEHNR, FQNEAQ (reference sequence). The CDR3 runs 13 residues. V dropped 6 bases and J dropped 0 bases, with 8 bases sitting between them. CDR3 sequence (DNA): TGTGCCAGCAGATCTCAGGTGAACACTGAAGCTTTCTTT. Translation: CASRSQVNTEAFF.

A few counts support this clone. V gene TRBV29-1 combines with J gene TRBJ2-3, with D perhaps matching TRBD1 (5 bases). Between the trimmed V and J ends, which lost 3 bases and 4 bases, there was a span of 8 bases. Germline CDR1 and CDR2: SQVTM and ANQGSEA. The CDR3 contains 12 residues. In DNA form, the CDR3 reads TGCAGCGTTGACGTAGGGGCAGATACGCAGTATTTT. It translates to CSVDVGADTQYF.

This chain joins TRBV5-1 and TRBJ1-1; D remains ambiguous. Germline V gene sequence: CDR1 SGHRS, CDR2 YFSETQ. V was pared by 0 bases and J by 8 bases, with 14 bases between. This CDR3 contains 14 residues. The CDR3 protein is CASSLVPGSSEAFF. CDR3 coding DNA: TGCGCCAGCAGCTTGGTGCCGGGATCTTCAGAAGCTTTCTTT.

The gene calls are TRBV19 and TRBJ2-1, with 8 bases aligning to TRBD1. V lost 5 bases to trimming and J lost 2 bases; unmatched junction nucleotides: 8. CDR1 LNHDA and CDR2 SQIVND come from the germline V gene (reference sequence). CDR3 length: 16 residues. Written as DNA, the CDR3 is TGTGCCAGTAGTCGCGACACAGGGGGACCCTACAATGAGCAGTTCTTC. Translated, it gives CASSRDTGGPYNEQFF.

The chain uses TRBV18 and TRBJ1-1; D remains ambiguous. The germline V and J ends were trimmed by 0 bases and 8 bases, with 16 bases remaining between them. This CDR3 spans 15 amino acids. CDR1 KGHSH and CDR2 LQKENI come from the germline V gene. CDR3 nucleotides: TGTGCCAGCTCACCACCCGCTGCATATAGTACCGAAGCTTTCTTT. As protein: CASSPPAAYSTEAFF.

This clone appeared a few times. The chain is built from TRBV2 and TRBJ1-5, with D unclear. The CDR3 is made up of 13 amino acids. V was clipped by 6 bases and J by 0 bases, with 6 bases between them. CDR1 SNHLY and CDR2 FYNNEI come from the germline V gene. The CDR3: CASSENSNQPQHF. The DNA for the CDR3 is TGTGCCAGCAGCGAGAATAGCAATCAGCCCCAGCATTTT.

The chain carries TRBV5-3 and TRBJ1-2, with 9 bases aligning to TRBD1. TRBV5-3 is labeled an ORF, and its function is uncertain. V was clipped by 4 bases and J by 6 bases; unmatched bases: 7. The CDR3 is 14 residues long. The chain's CDR3 is CARSATGTGNGYTF. DNA of the CDR3: TGTGCCAGAAGCGCAACCGGGACAGGGAATGGCTACACCTTC.

This clone has a single count. V usage is TRBV7-4 and J usage is TRBJ2-7; D ambiguous. The CDR3 sequence is 16 residues long. CDR1 SGHVT and CDR2 SQSDAQ come from the germline V gene. V was shortened by 3 bases and J by 3 bases, with 18 bases between the two germline ends. CDR3 amino acids: CASSFREVVSYYEQYF. The CDR3 DNA is TGTGCCAGCAGCTTTAGAGAGGTCGTCTCCTACTACGAGCAGTACTTC.

The chain links TRBV6-1 to TRBJ2-3; possibly TRBD1 for D (6 bases). Trimming took 7 bases from V and 4 from J, leaving 15 bases between them. The length of the CDR3 is 14 residues. Germline-derived CDR1 and CDR2 are MNHNS and SASEGT. CDR3 DNA sequence: TGTGCCAGCACACGGCAGGGGTGGGCAGATACGCAGTATTTT. Residues: CASTRQGWADTQYF.

This clone was observed a few times. The chain couples TRBV9 to TRBJ1-2; D call uncertain. The CDR3 extends over 11 amino acids. Germline V gene lookup returns CDR1 SGDLS and CDR2 YYNGEE. The V and J ends lost 7 bases and 6 bases respectively, with 10 bases between them. The CDR3 DNA sequence: TGTGCCAGCCACGGGCGGGATGGCTACACCTTC. Its protein is CASHGRDGYTF.

This clone was recorded a few times. This chain links TRBV18 with TRBJ2-7; 7 bases align to TRBD1. The trim removed 6 bases at V and 2 bases at J, leaving 13 bases unmatched. Germline V CDR1 and CDR2: KGHSH, LQKENI. This CDR3 has 16 amino acids. CDR3 loop: CASSPPGQVLPYEQYF. Written as DNA, the CDR3 is TGTGCCAGCTCCCCCCCAGGACAGGTCCTACCCTACGAGCAGTACTTC.

The chain carries TRBV7-9 and TRBJ1-4; TRBD1 agrees at 9 bases. The CDR3 consists of 15 residues. Losses at the gene ends were 6 bases for V and 6 bases for J; bases not matched to a gene: 8. Per the germline V gene, CDR1 is SEHNR and CDR2 is FQNEAQ (reference sequence). CDR3 region: CASRETGGIYEKLFF. Written as DNA, the CDR3 is TGTGCCAGCAGAGAGACAGGGGGGATTTATGAAAAACTGTTTTTT.

The chain recombines TRBV12-5 with TRBJ1-1, with D tentatively TRBD1 (6 bases). Germline lookup yields CDR1 LGHNT and CDR2 FRNRAP. Trimming took off 1 base at V and 4 bases at J, with 16 bases between the two ends. This CDR3 contains 16 residues. The CDR3 bases are TGTGCTAGTGGTTTGGACTTAGGAGACAGGCTCACTGAAGCTTTCTTT. As protein: CASGLDLGDRLTEAFF.

The table lists this clone with a few counts. V and J are TRBV9 and TRBJ2-5, with 7 bases matching TRBD2. Judging by the DNA end, TRBJ2-7 fits better; the J call may be wrong. In germline, CDR1 is SGDLS, CDR2 YYNGEE. This CDR3 is built from 14 residues. CDR3 sequence: CASSEGGSGYEQYF. The CDR3 DNA reads as TGTGCCAGCAGCGAGGGCGGGAGTGGGTACGAGCAGTACTTC.

This clone was found once. The chain joins TRBV18 to TRBJ2-3; possible D gene TRBD2, 5 bases. Trimming cost V 1 base and J 3 bases, with 5 bases left between them. Per germline, CDR1 KGHSH and CDR2 LQKENI. This CDR3 contains 13 residues. CDR3 nucleotides: TGTGCCAGCTCACCACGGGAGACAGATACGCAGTATTTT. This translates into CASSPRETDTQYF.

The rearrangement uses TRBV5-1 and TRBJ1-1; TRBD1 matches 11 bases. J gave up 4 bases and V 2 bases, and 4 bases lay outside the gene matches. CDR3 size: 15 residues. Germline assignment: CDR1 SGHRS and CDR2 YFSETQ. CDR3 DNA sequence: TGCGCCAGCAGCTTCGCGGGACAGGGGGGCACTGAAGCTTTCTTT. It is translated as CASSFAGQGGTEAFF.

The rearrangement joins TRBV5-4 to TRBJ2-3; 7 bases line up with TRBD2. V lost 4 bases, J lost 2 bases, and 4 bases stayed unmatched. In germline, CDR1 is SGHNT, CDR2 YYREEE (reference sequence). The CDR3 consists of 14 residues. CDR3 DNA sequence: TGTGCCAGCAGCCAGACTAGCTCCACAGATACGCAGTATTTT. This codes for CASSQTSSTDTQYF.

This clone turned up a few times. The chain carries TRBV18 and TRBJ2-7; 7 bases are shared with TRBD1. V lost 6 bases, J lost 6 bases, and 11 bases stayed unmatched. The CDR3 covers 14 residues. Germline CDR1 is KGHSH and CDR2 is LQKENI. The CDR3 sequence: CASSSGTATSEQYF. The CDR3 coding sequence is TGTGCCAGCTCCTCCGGGACAGCTACAAGCGAGCAGTACTTC.

The chain couples TRBV14 to TRBJ1-1; D remains unclear. The V end lost 3 bases, the J end lost 6 bases, and 8 bases lay between the germline ends. The CDR3 extends over 12 amino acids. Germline V gives CDR1 SGHDN, CDR2 FVKESK. The CDR3 nucleotides are TGTGCCAGCAGCCACTCCCCCCCTGAAGCTTTCTTT. Amino acids: CASSHSPPEAFF.

Written as DNA, the CDR3 is TGTGCCAGCAGGGTTCGACAGGGGAGCTATGGCTACACCTTC. It specifies CASRVRQGSYGYTF. The chain couples TRBV6-4 to TRBJ1-2; 8 bases fit TRBD1. The germline gives CDR1 MRHNA, CDR2 SNTAGT. J was trimmed by 4 bases and V by 6 bases; bases with no gene match: 7. The CDR3 runs 14 residues.